This TCR beta chain appears in the sequencing data of a study of blood T cell repertoires in COVID-19 (TCRdb year 2020). Some background on the complete study: Collaborator samples came from the United States, Italy and Spain and covered acute and convalescent phases of COVID-19. Samples came from the ongoing ImmuneRACE study (first 160 participants) plus 1,254 subjects from 6 global collaborators. Deeply sampled blood TCRbeta repertoires from subjects exposed to, actively infected with, or recovered from COVID-19 were included in the dataset. The prospective study material was composed of cDNA or gDNA derived from T cells, B-cell-depleted T cells, or PBMCs. Sample metadata almost always included a de-identified subject ID, COVID-19 status, age in years and sex. Where HLA class I and class II types were available, the types were taken from metadata supplied by the sample provider, not from assay-based typing. A freely available public database, intended as a resource for researchers studying the immune response to SARS-CoV-2, is where the repertoires were released. General findings and caveats noted by the study authors: The amount of clinical and demographic metadata varied by source and participant and was provided uncurated.

A note on this clone: The antigen this receptor binds is unknown. Base quality data are lacking; no much larger clone is found one base away.

Collaborating institutions collected whole blood in K2EDTA tubes following their own protocols. For TCRbeta analysis, collaborators shipped samples in one of three forms: frozen whole blood, isolated PBMCs, or DNA extracted from either of those sample types. TCRbeta CDR3 regions were amplified from genomic DNA by means of the immunoSEQ Assay, a bias-controlled multiplex PCR. The published analysis was carried out like this. The number of nucleated cells in each sample was estimated from the amplification of reference gene primers within the assay. To quantify the absolute abundance of each unique TCRbeta CDR3 rearrangement, sequence reads were collapsed and filtered. For each sample, productive Simpson clonality was calculated by taking the square root of Simpson's diversity index across productive rearrangements. TCRdb carries this immuneACCESS record with in-frame sequences only. Its versions omit some clonotypes, under half of them owing to an unresolved V gene in the studies checked, with the rest unexplained. V and J calls and clone size come straight from that table; D and trimming were deduced from the DNA. Present in this sample are 60,000 to 75,000 clones, 80% to 90% of which were seen just once. The ten largest clones represent roughly 4.6% of the sample.

CDR1 and CDR2, looked up from the germline V gene (reference sequence), are LNHDA and SQIVND. The CDR3 numbers 14 residues from cysteine through phenylalanine. The read is trimmed to its CDR3 DNA, 42 bases read in frame from base 1. V loses 5 bases of germline sequence and J loses 3 bases, and the interval between the two ends is 10 bases. Sequenced: peripheral blood. The clonotype originates from a human donor in a cohort sampled during active COVID-19. The V and J segments used are TRBV19 and TRBJ2-2, and perhaps TRBD2 as D gene, on 5 matching bases. The nucleotide sequence is given as TGTGCCAGTAGTCGGCTAGCCGACACCGGGGAGCTGTTTTTT. This gives the protein CASSRLADTGELFF.